This T cell receptor (beta chain) was obtained from a study of radiation and T cells in renal cell carcinoma. Remarks on this clone: Its specificity is unknown.

The sample's time point: baseline pretreatment blood. Treatment: 15 Gy SBRT to primary tumor, nephrectomy 4 weeks later. Study conclusions and caveats: No pretreatment tumor biopsies were available for baseline clonotypes.

The length of the CDR3 is 17 residues. Trimming took 1 base from V and 7 from J; bases not matched to a gene: 10. Germline CDR1 and CDR2: SGHVS and FQNEAQ. The protocol was immunoSEQ multiplex PCR, while the TCRdb copy is restricted to in-frame clones and leaves out a portion. This table has about 150,000 clones, roughly nine tenths appearing once. This TCR derives from a woman in her 70s with renal cell carcinoma. This specimen was blood, taken from a patient whose treatment included radiotherapy and nephrectomy. This chain joins TRBV7-8 and TRBJ2-1; 10 bases fit TRBD1. CDR3 region: CASSLVSRDRGGNEQFF. CDR3 bases: TGTGCCAGCAGCTTAGTAAGCCGGGACAGGGGTGGGAATGAGCAGTTCTTC.